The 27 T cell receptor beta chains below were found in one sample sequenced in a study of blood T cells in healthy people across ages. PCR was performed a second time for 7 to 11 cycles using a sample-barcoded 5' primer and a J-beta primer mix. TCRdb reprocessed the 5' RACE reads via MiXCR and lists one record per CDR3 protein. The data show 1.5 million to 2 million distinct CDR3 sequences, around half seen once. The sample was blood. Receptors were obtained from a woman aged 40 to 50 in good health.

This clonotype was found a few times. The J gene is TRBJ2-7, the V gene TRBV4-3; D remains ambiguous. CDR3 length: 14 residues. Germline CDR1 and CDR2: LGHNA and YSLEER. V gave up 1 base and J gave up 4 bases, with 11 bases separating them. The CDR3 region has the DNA TGCGCCAGCAGCCAAGCCTGGGGTCCTTACGAGCAGTACTTC. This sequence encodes CASSQAWGPYEQYF.

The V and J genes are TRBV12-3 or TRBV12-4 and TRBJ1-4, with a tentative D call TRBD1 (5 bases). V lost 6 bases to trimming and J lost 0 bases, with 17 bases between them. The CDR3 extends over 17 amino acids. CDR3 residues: CASSQGAESATNEKLFF. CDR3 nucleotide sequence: TGTGCCAGCAGCCAGGGTGCCGAGAGCGCAACTAATGAAAAACTGTTTTTT.

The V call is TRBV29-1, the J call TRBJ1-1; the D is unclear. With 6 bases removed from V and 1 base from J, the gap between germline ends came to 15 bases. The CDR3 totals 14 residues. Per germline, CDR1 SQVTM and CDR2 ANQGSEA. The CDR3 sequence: CSVRLGGPNTEAFF. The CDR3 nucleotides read TGCAGCGTCCGTTTAGGAGGGCCGAACACTGAAGCTTTCTTT.

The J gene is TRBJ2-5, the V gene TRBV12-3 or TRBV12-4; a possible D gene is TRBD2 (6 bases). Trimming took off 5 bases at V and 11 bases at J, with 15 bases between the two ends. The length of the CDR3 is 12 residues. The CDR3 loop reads CASSIGRREQYF. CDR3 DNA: TGTGCCAGCAGTATCGGACGCCGGGAGCAGTACTTC.

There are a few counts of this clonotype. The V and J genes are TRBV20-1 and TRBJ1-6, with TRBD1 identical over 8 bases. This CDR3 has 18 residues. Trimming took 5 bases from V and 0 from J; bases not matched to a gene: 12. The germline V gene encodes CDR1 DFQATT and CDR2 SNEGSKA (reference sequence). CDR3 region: CSAPGQGTPNSYNSPLHF. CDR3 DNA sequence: TGCAGTGCTCCCGGACAGGGAACCCCCAACTCCTATAATTCACCCCTCCACTTT.

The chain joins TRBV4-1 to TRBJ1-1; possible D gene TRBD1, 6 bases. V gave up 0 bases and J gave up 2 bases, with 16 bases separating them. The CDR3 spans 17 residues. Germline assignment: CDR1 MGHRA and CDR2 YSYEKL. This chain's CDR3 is CASSQDTGQLLNTEAFF. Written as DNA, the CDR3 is TGCGCCAGCAGCCAAGATACTGGACAGCTCCTTAACACTGAAGCTTTCTTT.

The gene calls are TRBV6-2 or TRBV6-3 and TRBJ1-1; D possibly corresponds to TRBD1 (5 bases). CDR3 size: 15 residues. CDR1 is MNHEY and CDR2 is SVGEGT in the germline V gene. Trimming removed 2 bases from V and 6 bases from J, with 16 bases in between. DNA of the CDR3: TGTGCCAGCAGTTACGGCGACGGGATGGGGGCTGAAGCTTTCTTT. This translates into CASSYGDGMGAEAFF.

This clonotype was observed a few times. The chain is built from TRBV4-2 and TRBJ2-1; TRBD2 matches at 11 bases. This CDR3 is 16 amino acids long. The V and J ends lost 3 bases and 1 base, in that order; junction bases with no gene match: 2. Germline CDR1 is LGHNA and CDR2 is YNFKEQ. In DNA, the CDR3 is TGTGCCAGCAGCCAGCGACTAGCGGGGTCCTACAATGAGCAGTTCTTC. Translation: CASSQRLAGSYNEQFF.

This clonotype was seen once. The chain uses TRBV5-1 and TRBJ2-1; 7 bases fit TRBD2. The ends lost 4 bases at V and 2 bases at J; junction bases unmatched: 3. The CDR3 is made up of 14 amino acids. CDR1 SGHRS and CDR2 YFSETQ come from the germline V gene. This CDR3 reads CASSPAGAYNEQFF. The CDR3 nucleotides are TGCGCCAGCAGCCCCGCGGGGGCCTACAATGAGCAGTTCTTC.

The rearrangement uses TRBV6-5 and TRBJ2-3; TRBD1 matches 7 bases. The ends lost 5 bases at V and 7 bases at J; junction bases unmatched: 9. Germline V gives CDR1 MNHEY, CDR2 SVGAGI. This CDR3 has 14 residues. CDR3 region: CASSGRQGLNTQYF. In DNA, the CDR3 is TGTGCCAGCAGTGGGAGACAGGGTCTGAATACGCAGTATTTT.

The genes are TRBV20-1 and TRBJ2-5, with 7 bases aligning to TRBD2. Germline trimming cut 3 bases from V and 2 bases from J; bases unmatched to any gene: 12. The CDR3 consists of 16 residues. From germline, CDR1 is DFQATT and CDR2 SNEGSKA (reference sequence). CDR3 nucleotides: TGCAGTGCTAGCGGCACCAGCGGGGAAGTTCAAGAGACCCAGTACTTC. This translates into CSASGTSGEVQETQYF.

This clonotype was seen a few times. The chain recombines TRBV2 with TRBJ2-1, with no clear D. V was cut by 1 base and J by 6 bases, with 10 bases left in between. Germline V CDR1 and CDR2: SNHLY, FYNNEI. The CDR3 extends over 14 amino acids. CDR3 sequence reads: CASSEEVRSNEQFF. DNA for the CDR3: TGTGCCAGCAGTGAAGAAGTTAGAAGCAATGAGCAGTTCTTC.

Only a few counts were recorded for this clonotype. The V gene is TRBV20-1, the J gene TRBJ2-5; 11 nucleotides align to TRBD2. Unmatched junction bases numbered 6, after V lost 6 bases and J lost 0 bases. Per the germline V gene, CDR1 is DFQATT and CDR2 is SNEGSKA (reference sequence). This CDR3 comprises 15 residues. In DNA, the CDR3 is TGCAGTGCGAAATTACTAGCGGGGGACCAAGAGACCCAGTACTTC. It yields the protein CSAKLLAGDQETQYF.

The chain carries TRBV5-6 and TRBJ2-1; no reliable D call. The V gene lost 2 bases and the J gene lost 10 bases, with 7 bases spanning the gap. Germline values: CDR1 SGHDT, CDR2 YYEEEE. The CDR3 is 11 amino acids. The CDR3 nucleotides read TGTGCCAGCAGCTTCGACGGCGAGCAGTTCTTC. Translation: CASSFDGEQFF. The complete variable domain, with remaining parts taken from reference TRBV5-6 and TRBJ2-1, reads DAGVTQSPTHLIKTRGQQVTLRCSPKSGHDTVSWYQQALGQGPQFIFQYYEEEERQRGNFPDRFSGHQFPNYSSELNVNALLLGDSALYLCASSFDGEQFFGPGTRLTVL.

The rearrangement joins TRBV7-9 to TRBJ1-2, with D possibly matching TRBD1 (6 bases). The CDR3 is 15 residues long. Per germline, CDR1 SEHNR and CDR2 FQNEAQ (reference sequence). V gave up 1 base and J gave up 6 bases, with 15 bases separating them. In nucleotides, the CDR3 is TGTGCCAGCAGCTTAGGAACAGGGAGGCAGAATGGCTACACCTTC. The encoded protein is CASSLGTGRQNGYTF.

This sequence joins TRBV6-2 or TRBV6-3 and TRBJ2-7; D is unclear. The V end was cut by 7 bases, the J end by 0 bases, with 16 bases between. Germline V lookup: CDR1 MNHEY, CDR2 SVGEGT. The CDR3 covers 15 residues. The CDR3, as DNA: TGTGCCAGCACCGAAGACCGGGCCCTCTCCTACGAGCAGTACTTC. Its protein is CASTEDRALSYEQYF.

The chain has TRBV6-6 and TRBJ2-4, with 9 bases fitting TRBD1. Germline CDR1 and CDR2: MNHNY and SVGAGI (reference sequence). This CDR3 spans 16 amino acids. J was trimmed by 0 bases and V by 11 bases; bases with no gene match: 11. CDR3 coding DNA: TGTGCCGGCCGACAGGGGGGGGCGACAGCCAAAAACATTCAGTACTTC. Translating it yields CAGRQGGATAKNIQYF.

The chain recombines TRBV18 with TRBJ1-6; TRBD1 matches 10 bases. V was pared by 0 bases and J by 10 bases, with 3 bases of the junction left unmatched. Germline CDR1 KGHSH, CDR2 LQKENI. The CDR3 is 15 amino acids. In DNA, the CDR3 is TGTGCCAGCTCACCACCGGGACAGGGGATCTCACCCCTCCACTTT. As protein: CASSPPGQGISPLHF.

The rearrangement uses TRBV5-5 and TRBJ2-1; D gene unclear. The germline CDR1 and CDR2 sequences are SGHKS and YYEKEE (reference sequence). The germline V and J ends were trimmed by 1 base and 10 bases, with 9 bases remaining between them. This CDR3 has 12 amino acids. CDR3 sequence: CASSLQETEQFF. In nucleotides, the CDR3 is TGTGCCAGCAGCTTGCAGGAAACAGAGCAGTTCTTC.

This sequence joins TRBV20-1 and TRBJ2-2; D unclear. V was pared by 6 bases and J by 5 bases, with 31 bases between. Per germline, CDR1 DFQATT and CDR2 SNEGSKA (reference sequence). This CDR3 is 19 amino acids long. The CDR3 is CSAFDVTNSGSSLTGELFF. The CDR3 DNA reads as TGCAGTGCATTCGACGTAACAAACTCAGGTTCCAGTCTAACCGGGGAGCTGTTTTTT.

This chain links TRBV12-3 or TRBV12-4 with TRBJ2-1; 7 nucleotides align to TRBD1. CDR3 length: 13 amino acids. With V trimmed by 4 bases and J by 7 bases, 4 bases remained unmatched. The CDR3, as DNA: TGTGCCAGCAGTTGCTCGACAGGGAATGAGCAGTTCTTC. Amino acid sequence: CASSCSTGNEQFF.

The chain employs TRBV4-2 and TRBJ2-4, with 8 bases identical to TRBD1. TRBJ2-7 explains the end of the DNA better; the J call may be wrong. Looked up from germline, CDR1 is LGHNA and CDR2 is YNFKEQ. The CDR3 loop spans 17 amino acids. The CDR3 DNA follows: TGTGCCAGCAGCCAAGATCGAGGCGCAGGGGGCATCCACGAGCAGTACTTC. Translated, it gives CASSQDRGAGGIHEQYF.

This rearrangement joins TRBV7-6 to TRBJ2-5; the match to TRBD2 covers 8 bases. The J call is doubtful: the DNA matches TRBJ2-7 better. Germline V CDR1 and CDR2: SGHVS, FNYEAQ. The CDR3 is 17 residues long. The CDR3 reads CASSPLPPSGGPYEQYF. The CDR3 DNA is TGTGCCAGCAGCCCCCTCCCCCCAAGCGGGGGACCCTACGAGCAGTACTTC.

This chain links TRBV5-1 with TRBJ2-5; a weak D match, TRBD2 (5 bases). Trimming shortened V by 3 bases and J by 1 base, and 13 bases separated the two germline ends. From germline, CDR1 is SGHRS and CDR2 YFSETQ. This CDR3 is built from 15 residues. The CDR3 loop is CASSYRPSGQETQYF. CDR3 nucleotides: TGCGCCAGCAGCTATAGACCCAGCGGCCAAGAGACCCAGTACTTC.

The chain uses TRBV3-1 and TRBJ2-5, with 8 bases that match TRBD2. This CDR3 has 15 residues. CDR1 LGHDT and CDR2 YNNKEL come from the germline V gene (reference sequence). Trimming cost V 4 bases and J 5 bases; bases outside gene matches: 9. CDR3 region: CASSPTSVRGETQYF. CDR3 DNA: TGTGCCAGCAGCCCGACTAGCGTCCGGGGGGAGACCCAGTACTTC.

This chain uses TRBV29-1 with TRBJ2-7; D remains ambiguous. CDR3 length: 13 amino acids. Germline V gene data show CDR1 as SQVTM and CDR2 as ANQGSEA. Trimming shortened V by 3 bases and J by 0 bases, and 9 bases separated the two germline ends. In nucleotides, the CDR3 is TGCAGCGTTGAGCTCGGTTACTCCTACGAGCAGTACTTC. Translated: CSVELGYSYEQYF.

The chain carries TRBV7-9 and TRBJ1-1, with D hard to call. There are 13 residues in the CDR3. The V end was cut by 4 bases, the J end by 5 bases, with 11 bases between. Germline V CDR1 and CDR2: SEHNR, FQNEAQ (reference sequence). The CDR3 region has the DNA TGTGCCAGCAGCTCGGCGGCATTAACTGAAGCTTTCTTT. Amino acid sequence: CASSSAALTEAFF.